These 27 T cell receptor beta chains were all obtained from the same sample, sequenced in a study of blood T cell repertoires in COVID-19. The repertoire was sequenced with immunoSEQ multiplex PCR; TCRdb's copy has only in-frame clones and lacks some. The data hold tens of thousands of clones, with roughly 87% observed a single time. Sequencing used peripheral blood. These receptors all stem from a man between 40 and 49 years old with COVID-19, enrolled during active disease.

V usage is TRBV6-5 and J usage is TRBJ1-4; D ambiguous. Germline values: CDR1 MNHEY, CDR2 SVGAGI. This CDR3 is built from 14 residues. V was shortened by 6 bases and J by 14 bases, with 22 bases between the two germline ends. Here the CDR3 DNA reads TGTGCCAGCAGGGTGGAGTTGGGTACCCTTATCCTGTTTTTT. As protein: CASRVELGTLILFF.

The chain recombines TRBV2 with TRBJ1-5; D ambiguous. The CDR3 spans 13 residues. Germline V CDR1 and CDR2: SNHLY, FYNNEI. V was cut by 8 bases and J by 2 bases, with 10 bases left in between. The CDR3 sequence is CASQVGGNQPQHF. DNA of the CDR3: TGTGCCAGCCAGGTCGGTGGCAATCAGCCCCAGCATTTT.

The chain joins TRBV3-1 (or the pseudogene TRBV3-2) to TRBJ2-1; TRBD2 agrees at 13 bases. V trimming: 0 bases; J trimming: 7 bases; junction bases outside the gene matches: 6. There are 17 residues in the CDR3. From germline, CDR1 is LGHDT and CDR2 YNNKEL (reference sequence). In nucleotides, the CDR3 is TGTGCCAGCAGCCAAGAACTAGCGGGGGGGCCCGAAAATGAGCAGTTCTTC. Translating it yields CASSQELAGGPENEQFF.

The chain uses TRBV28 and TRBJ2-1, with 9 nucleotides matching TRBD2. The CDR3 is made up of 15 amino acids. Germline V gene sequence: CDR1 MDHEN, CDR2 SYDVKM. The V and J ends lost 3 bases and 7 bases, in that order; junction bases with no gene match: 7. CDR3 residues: CASSLTAGGMNEQFF. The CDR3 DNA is TGTGCCAGCAGTTTGACAGCGGGAGGTATGAATGAGCAGTTCTTC.

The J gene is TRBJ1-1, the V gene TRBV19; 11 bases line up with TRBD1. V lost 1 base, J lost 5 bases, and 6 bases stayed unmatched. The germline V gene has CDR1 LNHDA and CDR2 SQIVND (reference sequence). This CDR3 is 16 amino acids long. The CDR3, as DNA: TGTGCCAGTAGTATAGGAGGGGACAGGGGGAGGACTGAAGCTTTCTTT. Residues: CASSIGGDRGRTEAFF. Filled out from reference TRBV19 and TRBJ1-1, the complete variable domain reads DGGITQSPKYLFRKEGQNVTLSCEQNLNHDAMYWYRQDPGQGLRLIYYSQIVNDFQKGDIAEGYSVSREKKESFPLTVTSAQKNPTAFYLCASSIGGDRGRTEAFFGQGTRLTVV.

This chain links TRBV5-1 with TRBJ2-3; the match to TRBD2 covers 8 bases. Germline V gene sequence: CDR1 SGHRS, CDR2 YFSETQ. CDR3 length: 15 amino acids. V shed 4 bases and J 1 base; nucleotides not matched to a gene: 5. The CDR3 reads CASSPGRGGTDTQYF. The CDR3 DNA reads TGCGCCAGCAGCCCCGGGCGGGGGGGCACAGATACGCAGTATTTT.

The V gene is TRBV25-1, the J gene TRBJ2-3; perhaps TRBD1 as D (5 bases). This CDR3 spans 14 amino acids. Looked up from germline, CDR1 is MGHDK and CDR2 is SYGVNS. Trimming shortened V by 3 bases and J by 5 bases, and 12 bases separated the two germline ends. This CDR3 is CASSDRVYGDTQYF. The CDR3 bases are TGTGCCAGCAGTGACAGGGTATATGGAGATACGCAGTATTTT.

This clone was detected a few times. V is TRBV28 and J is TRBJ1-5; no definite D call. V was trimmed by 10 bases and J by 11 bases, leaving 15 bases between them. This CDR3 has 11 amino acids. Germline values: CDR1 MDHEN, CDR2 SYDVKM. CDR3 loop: CAITLRGSQHF. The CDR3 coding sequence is TGTGCCATAACGTTACGAGGGTCCCAGCATTTT.

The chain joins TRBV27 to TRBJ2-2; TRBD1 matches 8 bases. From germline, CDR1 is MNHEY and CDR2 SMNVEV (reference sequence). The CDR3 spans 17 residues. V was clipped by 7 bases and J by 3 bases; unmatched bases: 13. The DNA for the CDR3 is TGTGCCAGCAAATACTACGGGACAGGAGATTACACCGGGGAGCTGTTTTTT. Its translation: CASKYYGTGDYTGELFF.

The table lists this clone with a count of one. The CDR3 sequence: CAYEPFGRANYGYTF. The DNA of the CDR3 is TGTGCCTATGAACCTTTCGGGAGGGCTAACTATGGCTACACCTTC. The chain couples TRBV19 to TRBJ1-2; D is uncertain. Between the trimmed V and J ends, which lost 11 bases and 0 bases, there was a span of 19 bases. The CDR3 has 15 residues. Germline V gene lookup returns CDR1 LNHDA and CDR2 SQIVND (reference sequence).

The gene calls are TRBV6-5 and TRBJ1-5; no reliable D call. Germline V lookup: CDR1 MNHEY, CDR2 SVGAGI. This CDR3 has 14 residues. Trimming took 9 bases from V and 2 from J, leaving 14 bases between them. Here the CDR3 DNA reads TGTGCCAGTTGCCTACCCGGAGGCAATCAGCCCCAGCATTTT. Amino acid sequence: CASCLPGGNQPQHF.

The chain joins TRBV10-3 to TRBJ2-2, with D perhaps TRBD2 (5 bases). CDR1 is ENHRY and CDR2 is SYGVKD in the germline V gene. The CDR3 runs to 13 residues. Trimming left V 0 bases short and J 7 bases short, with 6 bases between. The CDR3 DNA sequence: TGTGCCATCAGTGAGTCGAGCGGCGGGGAGCTGTTTTTT. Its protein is CAISESSGGELFF.

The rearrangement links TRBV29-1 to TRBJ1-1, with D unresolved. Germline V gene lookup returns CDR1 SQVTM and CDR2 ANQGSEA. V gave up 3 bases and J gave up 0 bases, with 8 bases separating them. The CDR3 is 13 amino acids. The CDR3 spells CSVEGRMNTEAFF. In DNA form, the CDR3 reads TGCAGCGTTGAGGGCAGGATGAACACTGAAGCTTTCTTT.

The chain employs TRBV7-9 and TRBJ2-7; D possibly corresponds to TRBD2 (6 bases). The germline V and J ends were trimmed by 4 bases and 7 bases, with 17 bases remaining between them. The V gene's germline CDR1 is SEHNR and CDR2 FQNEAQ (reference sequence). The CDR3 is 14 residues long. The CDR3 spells CASSSSGLPKEQYF. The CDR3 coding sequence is TGTGCCAGCAGCTCGAGCGGGCTTCCCAAGGAGCAGTACTTC. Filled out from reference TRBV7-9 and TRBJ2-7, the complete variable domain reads DTGVSQNPRHKITKRGQNVTFRCDPISEHNRLYWYRQTLGQGPEFLTYFQNEAQLEKSRLLSDRFSAERPKGSFSTLEIQRTEQGDSAMYLCASSSSGLPKEQYFGPGTRLTVT.

The DNA for the CDR3 is TGTGCCAGCATGGGGGGGGCGTTATACAATGAGCAGTTCTTC. Translation: CASMGGALYNEQFF. The rearrangement uses TRBV27 and TRBJ2-1; tentatively, D is TRBD2 (7 bases). The V gene's germline CDR1 is MNHEY and CDR2 SMNVEV (reference sequence). This CDR3 spans 14 amino acids. V lost 7 bases, J lost 4 bases, and 14 bases lay in between.

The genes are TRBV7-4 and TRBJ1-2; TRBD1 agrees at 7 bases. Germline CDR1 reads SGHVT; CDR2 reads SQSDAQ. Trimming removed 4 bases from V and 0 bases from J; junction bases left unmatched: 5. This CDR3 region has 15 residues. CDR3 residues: CASSSGQATNYGYTF. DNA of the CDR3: TGTGCCAGCAGCTCCGGACAGGCAACTAACTATGGCTACACCTTC.

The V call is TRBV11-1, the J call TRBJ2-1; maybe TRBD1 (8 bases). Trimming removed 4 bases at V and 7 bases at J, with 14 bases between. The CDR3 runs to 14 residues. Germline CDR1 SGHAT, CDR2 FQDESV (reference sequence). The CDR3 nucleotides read TGTGCCAGCAGCTACAGGGGGGGTAGGAATGAGCAGTTCTTC. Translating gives CASSYRGGRNEQFF.

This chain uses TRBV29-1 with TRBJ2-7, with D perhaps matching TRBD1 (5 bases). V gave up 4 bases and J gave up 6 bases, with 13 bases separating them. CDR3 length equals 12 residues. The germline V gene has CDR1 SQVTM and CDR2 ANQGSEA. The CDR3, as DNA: TGCAGCGTTGTGACGGAACAGGTCGAGCAGTACTTC. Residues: CSVVTEQVEQYF.

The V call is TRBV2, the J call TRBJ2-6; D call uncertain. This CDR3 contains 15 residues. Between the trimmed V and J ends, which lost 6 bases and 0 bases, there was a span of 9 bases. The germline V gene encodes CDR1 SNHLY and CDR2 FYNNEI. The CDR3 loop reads CASRSGSSGANVLTF. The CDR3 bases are TGTGCCAGCAGATCCGGGTCCTCTGGGGCCAACGTCCTGACTTTC.

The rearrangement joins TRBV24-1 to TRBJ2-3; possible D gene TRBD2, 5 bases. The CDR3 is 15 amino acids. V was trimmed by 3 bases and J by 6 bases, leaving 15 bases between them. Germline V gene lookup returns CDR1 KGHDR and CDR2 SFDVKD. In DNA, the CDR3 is TGTGCCACCAGTGATCCCCGGACTCTCCCGGATACGCAGTATTTT. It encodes CATSDPRTLPDTQYF.

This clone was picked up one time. Here the CDR3 reads CASSPGLAGTDTQYF. The CDR3 region has the DNA TGCGCCAGCAGCCCGGGACTAGCGGGCACAGATACGCAGTATTTT. The rearrangement joins TRBV5-1 to TRBJ2-3; TRBD2 matches 11 bases. Unmatched junction bases numbered 2, after V lost 4 bases and J lost 1 base. The length of the CDR3 is 15 residues. Germline values: CDR1 SGHRS, CDR2 YFSETQ.

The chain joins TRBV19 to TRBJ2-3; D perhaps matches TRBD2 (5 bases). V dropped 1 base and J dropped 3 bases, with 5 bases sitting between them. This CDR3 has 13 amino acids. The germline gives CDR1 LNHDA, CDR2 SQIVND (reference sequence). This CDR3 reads CASSIGTTDTQYF. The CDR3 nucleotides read TGTGCCAGTAGTATAGGGACTACAGATACGCAGTATTTT.

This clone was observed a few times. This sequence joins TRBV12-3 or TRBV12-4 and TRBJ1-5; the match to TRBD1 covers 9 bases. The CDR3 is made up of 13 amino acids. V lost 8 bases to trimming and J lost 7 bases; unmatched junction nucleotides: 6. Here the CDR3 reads CASGTGYAQPQHF. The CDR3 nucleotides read TGTGCCAGCGGGACAGGGTACGCACAGCCCCAGCATTTT.

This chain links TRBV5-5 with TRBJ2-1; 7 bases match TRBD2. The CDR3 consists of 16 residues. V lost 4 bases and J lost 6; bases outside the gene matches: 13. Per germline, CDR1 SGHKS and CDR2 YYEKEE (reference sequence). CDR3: CASSPWAGAIGNEQFF. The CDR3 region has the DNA TGTGCCAGCAGCCCCTGGGCGGGAGCTATAGGCAATGAGCAGTTCTTC.

The CDR3 loop reads CASSIGTSGSYEQYF. As DNA, the CDR3 is TGTGCCAGCAGCATCGGGACTAGCGGTTCCTACGAGCAGTACTTC. The gene calls are TRBV5-4 and TRBJ2-7; 11 nucleotides agree with TRBD2. This CDR3 region has 15 residues. The trim removed 4 bases at V and 1 base at J, leaving 4 bases unmatched. CDR1 and CDR2 (germline): SGHNT, YYREEE (reference sequence).

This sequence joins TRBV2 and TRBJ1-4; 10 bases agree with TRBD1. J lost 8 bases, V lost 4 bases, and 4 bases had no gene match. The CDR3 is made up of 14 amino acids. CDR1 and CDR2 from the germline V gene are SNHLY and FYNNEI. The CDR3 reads CASSVGTGDEKLFF. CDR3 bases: TGTGCCAGCAGTGTCGGGACAGGGGACGAAAAACTGTTTTTT.

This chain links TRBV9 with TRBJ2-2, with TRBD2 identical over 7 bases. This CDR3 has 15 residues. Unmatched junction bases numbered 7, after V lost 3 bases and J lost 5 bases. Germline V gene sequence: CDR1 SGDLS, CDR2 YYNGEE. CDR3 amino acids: CASSGAAGVTGELFF. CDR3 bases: TGTGCCAGCAGCGGTGCTGCGGGGGTGACCGGGGAGCTGTTTTTT. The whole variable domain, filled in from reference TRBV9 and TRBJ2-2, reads DSGVTQTPKHLITATGQRVTLRCSPRSGDLSVYWYQQSLDQGLQFLIQYYNGEERAKGNILERFSAQQFPDLHSELNLSSLELGDSALYFCASSGAAGVTGELFFGEGSRLTVL.